The clone carrying this T cell receptor beta chain was observed at least ten times. Its antigen is unknown. Time point: newly diagnosed GD, antithyroid drugs for less than 3 months. PBMC RNA served as the TCR library source. Relying on iRepertoire HTBI primers and Arm-PCR of CDR3 regions, the team built TCR beta libraries. MiXCR, applied by TCRdb to the multiplex PCR reads, yields one record per CDR3 protein. Here the sample spans around 460,000 distinct CDR3 sequences, about 14% being singletons. The data belong to a study of regulatory T cells in long-lasting Graves disease. The CDR3 totals 15 residues. Germline values: CDR1 PRHDT, CDR2 FYEKMQ (reference sequence). After removal of 3 bases from V and 0 bases from J, the junction contained 4 bases not matched to a gene. General observations from the study: Accuracy could have been hurt by small sample size.

The same specimen was also included in a second study, on T cells in Graves' hyperthyroidism and ophthalmopathy. That source adds: Diagnosis relied on clinical symptoms, serum thyroxine and TRAb, thyroid ultrasound and orbital computed tomography.

The sequencing used peripheral blood mononuclear cells (PBMCs), collected at new diagnosis, from a patient treated with antithyroid drugs. The V and J genes are TRBV13 and TRBJ2-7; TRBD2 aligns across 8 bases. The source of this sequence is a woman aged 45-65 years with Graves disease. In DNA form, the CDR3 reads TGTGCCAGCAGCTTGGGAGCGGGAGCCTCCTACGAGCAGTACTTC. Amino acids: CASSLGAGASYEQYF.